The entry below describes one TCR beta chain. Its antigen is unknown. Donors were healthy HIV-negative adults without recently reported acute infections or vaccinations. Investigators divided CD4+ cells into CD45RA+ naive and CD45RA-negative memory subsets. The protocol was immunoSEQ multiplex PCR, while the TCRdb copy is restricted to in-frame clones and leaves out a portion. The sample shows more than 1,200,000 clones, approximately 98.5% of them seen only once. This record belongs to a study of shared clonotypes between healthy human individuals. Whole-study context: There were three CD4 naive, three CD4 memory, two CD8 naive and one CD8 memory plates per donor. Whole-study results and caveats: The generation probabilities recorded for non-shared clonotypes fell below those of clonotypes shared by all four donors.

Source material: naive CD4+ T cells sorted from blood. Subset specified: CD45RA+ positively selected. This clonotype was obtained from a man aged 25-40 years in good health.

CDR3 nucleotide sequence: TGTGCCAGCTCCCGGGGGTCGGAGGTGGAGACCCAGTACTTC. Protein: CASSRGSEVETQYF. The chain uses TRBV18 and TRBJ2-5, with TRBD2 as a possible D gene (6 bases). Trimming left V 6 bases short and J 5 bases short, with 16 bases between. The V gene's germline CDR1 is KGHSH and CDR2 LQKENI. The CDR3 has 14 residues.